The 9 T cell receptor beta chains below come from one sample, sequenced in a study of blood T cells in healthy people across ages. PCR was performed a second time for 7 to 11 cycles using a sample-barcoded 5' primer and a J-beta primer mix. TCRdb itself ran the 5' RACE reads through MiXCR, one entry per CDR3 protein. The sample consists of hundreds of thousands of distinct CDR3 sequences, roughly half of them appearing once. The specimen sequenced was blood. These receptors all come from a man in his sixties in good health.

This chain uses TRBV9 with TRBJ2-5; 12 bases agree with TRBD2. The J segment lost 1 base and the V segment lost 4 bases, leaving 5 bases of the junction unmatched. CDR3 size: 16 residues. The germline gives CDR1 SGDLS, CDR2 YYNGEE. CDR3: CASSTRLAGAQETQYF. CDR3 DNA: TGTGCCAGCAGCACCCGACTAGCGGGAGCCCAAGAGACCCAGTACTTC.

The chain links TRBV6-4 to TRBJ2-1; a possible D gene is TRBD1 (6 bases). V gave up 3 bases and J gave up 5 bases, with 14 bases separating them. This CDR3 comprises 15 residues. CDR1 MRHNA and CDR2 SNTAGT come from the germline V gene. The CDR3 region is CASSETGQPHNEQFF. The CDR3 DNA reads TGTGCCAGCAGTGAGACCGGACAGCCCCACAATGAGCAGTTCTTC.

The sample holds one count of this clonotype. The chain combines TRBV12-3 or TRBV12-4 with TRBJ2-7; 7 bases line up with TRBD2. The J call is in doubt because the DNA end fits TRBJ2-5 better. CDR3 length equals 15 residues. The CDR3 protein is CASSFGGMGRETQYF. CDR3 nucleotides: TGTGCCAGCAGTTTCGGGGGGATGGGTCGAGAGACCCAGTACTTC.

V is TRBV6-1 and J is TRBJ2-7; 9 positions match TRBD2. The CDR3 is 13 amino acids. Trimming at V came to 2 bases and at J to 7 bases, leaving 3 bases not matched to a gene. Germline lookup yields CDR1 MNHNS and CDR2 SASEGT. CDR3 in DNA: TGTGCCAGCAGTGAAACCCTAGCGGGGGAGCAGTACTTC. This gives the protein CASSETLAGEQYF.

This clonotype was observed a handful of times. The chain combines TRBV6-2 or TRBV6-3 with TRBJ2-3; possible D gene TRBD1, 6 bases. Looked up from germline, CDR1 is MNHEY and CDR2 is SVGEGT. Trimming shortened V by 5 bases and J by 3 bases, and 9 bases separated the two germline ends. This CDR3 comprises 13 residues. The CDR3 DNA reads TGTGCCAGCAGTCAAACAGGGACAGATACGCAGTATTTT. Residues: CASSQTGTDTQYF.

Only a few counts were recorded for this clonotype. This rearrangement joins TRBV12-3 or TRBV12-4 to TRBJ2-1; 11 bases fit TRBD2. The CDR3 is 17 amino acids. Trimming cost V 4 bases and J 8 bases; bases outside gene matches: 13. DNA of the CDR3: TGTGCCAGCAGTTCCCCGGGACTAGCGGAGTTTGAGGATGAGCAGTTCTTC. The encoded protein is CASSSPGLAEFEDEQFF.

The V gene is TRBV2, the J gene TRBJ2-1; a weak D match, TRBD1 (6 bases). Germline loops: CDR1 SNHLY, CDR2 FYNNEI. V lost 3 bases and J lost 7, with 10 bases in between. The CDR3 sequence is 13 residues long. The CDR3 loop reads CASSDYRENEQFF. The CDR3 DNA follows: TGTGCCAGCAGTGATTACAGGGAGAATGAGCAGTTCTTC.

The chain combines TRBV27 with TRBJ2-5; 7 bases fit TRBD1. This CDR3 contains 15 residues. The V segment lost 5 bases and the J segment 6 bases; nucleotides outside the gene matches: 12. Germline assignment: CDR1 MNHEY and CDR2 SMNVEV (reference sequence). DNA for the CDR3: TGTGCCAGCAGTAGGCCAGACAGGGACCGGAAGACCCAGTACTTC. Protein: CASSRPDRDRKTQYF.

The chain carries TRBV29-1 and TRBJ2-3; 10 bases are a match to TRBD2. Germline CDR1 reads SQVTM; CDR2 reads ANQGSEA. The CDR3 loop spans 15 amino acids. Losses at the gene ends were 4 bases for V and 1 base for J; bases not matched to a gene: 5. The CDR3 region is CSVGGTSAGTDTQYF. The DNA of the CDR3 is TGCAGCGTTGGAGGGACTAGCGCCGGCACAGATACGCAGTATTTT.